This TCR beta chain was profiled in a study of PD-L1 blockade in urothelial cancer. About the research overall: Most patients, about 85% of the 29, were males with bladder-origin cancer. T cells numbered a median of approximately 150,000 in the blood samples.

Locally advanced or metastatic urothelial carcinoma was diagnosed in the patients. Synthetic TCR analog templates were added to each PCR reaction. Some clones are missing from TCRdb's copy, which holds only in-frame ones; the method was immunoSEQ multiplex PCR. The sample contains roughly 90,000 clones, roughly 90% of which appear only once. From germline, CDR1 is SEHNR and CDR2 FQNEAQ (reference sequence). J lost 0 bases, V lost 1 base, and 4 bases had no gene match. The CDR3 consists of 16 residues. The gene calls are TRBV7-9 and TRBJ2-3, with 7 nucleotides matching TRBD2. The TCR originated in a man aged 55 to 69 with urothelial cancer. The sequences come from PBMCs, collected around atezolizumab (anti-PD-L1) treatment. The CDR3 loop reads CASSLGRGGSTDTQYF. The CDR3 region has the DNA TGTGCCAGCAGCTTAGGTAGGGGAGGGAGCACAGATACGCAGTATTTT. Filled out from reference TRBV7-9 and TRBJ2-3, the complete variable domain reads DTGVSQNPRHKITKRGQNVTFRCDPISEHNRLYWYRQTLGQGPEFLTYFQNEAQLEKSRLLSDRFSAERPKGSFSTLEIQRTEQGDSAMYLCASSLGRGGSTDTQYFGPGTRLTVL.